This T cell receptor (beta chain) was captured by sequencing in a study of shared clonotypes between healthy human individuals. Findings and caveats of the study: A limitation of the genetic and exposure-history diversity represented arose from few donors. Clonotype sharing levels among donors were expected to vary with sequencing depth.

Some clones are missing from TCRdb's copy, which holds only in-frame ones; the method was immunoSEQ multiplex PCR. The data hold around 510,000 clones, with 70% to 80% observed a single time. As regards this clone: Its specificity is not known.

V was trimmed by 3 bases and J by 2 bases, leaving 17 bases between them. There are 16 residues in the CDR3. From germline, CDR1 is MNHNS and CDR2 SASEGT. The genes are TRBV6-1 and TRBJ2-7, with D possibly TRBD2 on 7 matching bases. Sequenced sample: PBMCs. This TCR was recovered from a woman in her forties in good health. Some clones in this sample may be carry-over from other donors' samples. CDR3 DNA: TGTGCCAGCAGTGAGGACAGAAGCGGGAATCCCTACGAGCAGTACTTC. It codes for CASSEDRSGNPYEQYF.